This T cell receptor (beta chain) was sequenced in a study of T cells after yellow fever vaccination. Broader study findings: Booster sampling recovered most clones from primary vaccination (approximately 96% CD4, approximately 88% CD8). Within FACS-sorted repertoires, abundant clonotypes contaminating from the bulk population could be present.

This clonotype was counted at least ten times. The antigen is unknown. TCRdb analysed the 5' RACE reads with MiXCR anew, one entry per CDR3 protein. The sample lists around 250,000 distinct CDR3 sequences; 6.5% to 8.5% were seen once. From germline, CDR1 is MNHEY and CDR2 SMNVEV (reference sequence). The V segment lost 0 bases and the J segment 2 bases; nucleotides outside the gene matches: 1. The CDR3 has 15 residues. The chain links TRBV27 to TRBJ1-1; TRBD1 aligns across 9 bases. The sequenced sample was CD4+ T cells sorted from PBMCs, obtained 15 days after the yellow fever booster vaccination. The sequence was collected from a man aged 25 to 40 who received the YFV17D yellow fever vaccine. Here the CDR3 DNA reads TGTGCCAGCAGTTTATCTACAGGGGGCAACACTGAAGCTTTCTTT. It translates to CASSLSTGGNTEAFF.